The rows below give T cell receptor beta chains drawn from one sample of a study of T-cell reconstitution after alpha-beta-depleted transplantation in children. TCRdb re-analysed the PCR reads in MiXCR, keeping a single row per CDR3 protein. The table lists hundreds of thousands of distinct CDR3 sequences, around 10% of them singletons. Material: PBMCs, obtained before TCRalphabeta/CD19-depleted stem cell transplant. The receptor source for this set is a boy under two years old with acute myeloid leukemia, due to receive a stem cell transplant. Both conserved end residues are part of each CDR3. Fields, in order: J gene, clone size, V gene, D gene, CDR3 protein, CDR3 DNA. D genes are given only for firm matches. Clone size, where shown, is once, few, many, or a class for clones that have expanded.

J gene: TRBJ1-4; clone size: .; V gene: TRBV6-2/TRBV6-3; D gene: TRBD1; CDR3 protein: CASIDRDRVREKLFF; CDR3 DNA: TGTGCCAGCATCGATCGCGACAGGGTACGAGAAAAACTGTTTTTT
J gene: TRBJ2-7; clone size: .; V gene: TRBV28; D gene: TRBD2; CDR3 protein: CASSIGLAGLYEQYF; CDR3 DNA: TGTGCCAGCAGTATCGGACTAGCGGGGCTCTACGAGCAGTACTTC
J gene: TRBJ2-6; clone size: many; V gene: TRBV10-3; D gene: .; CDR3 protein: CAIRQSANVLTF; CDR3 DNA: TGTGCCATCAGACAGTCCGCCAACGTCCTGACTTTC
J gene: TRBJ2-2; clone size: many; V gene: TRBV4-1; D gene: TRBD2; CDR3 protein: CASSQVLAESNTGELFF; CDR3 DNA: TGCGCCAGCAGCCAAGTTCTAGCGGAGTCGAACACCGGGGAGCTGTTTTTT
J gene: TRBJ2-1; clone size: many; V gene: TRBV10-3; D gene: .; CDR3 protein: CAISEGGRLGDEQFF; CDR3 DNA: TGTGCCATCAGTGAGGGGGGCCGTCTGGGGGATGAGCAGTTCTTC
J gene: TRBJ1-5; clone size: many; V gene: TRBV27; D gene: .; CDR3 protein: CASSSHRDSGQPQHF; CDR3 DNA: TGTGCCAGCAGTTCGCACCGGGACTCCGGACAGCCCCAGCATTTT
J gene: TRBJ2-1; clone size: few; V gene: TRBV7-8; D gene: TRBD2; CDR3 protein: CASSYTGLAANEQFF; CDR3 DNA: TGTGCCAGCAGCTATACGGGACTAGCGGCCAATGAGCAGTTCTTC
J gene: TRBJ2-7; clone size: many; V gene: TRBV5-1; D gene: TRBD1; CDR3 protein: CASSPHRQGATYEQYF; CDR3 DNA: TGCGCCAGCAGCCCACACAGACAGGGGGCTACCTACGAGCAGTACTTC
J gene: TRBJ2-7; clone size: many; V gene: TRBV10-3; D gene: TRBD2; CDR3 protein: CAISPIDSGRLYEQYF; CDR3 DNA: TGTGCCATCAGCCCCATTGACAGCGGGAGGCTCTACGAGCAGTACTTC
J gene: TRBJ1-3; clone size: many; V gene: TRBV12-3/TRBV12-4; D gene: TRBD1; CDR3 protein: CASTLDRALSGNTIYF; CDR3 DNA: TGTGCCAGCACCCTGGACAGGGCCCTCTCTGGAAACACCATATATTTT
J gene: TRBJ2-5; clone size: many; V gene: TRBV21-1; D gene: .; CDR3 protein: CASSFRRRGETQYF; CDR3 DNA: TGTGCCAGCAGCTTTCGCCGAAGGGGGGAGACCCAGTACTTC
J gene: TRBJ1-2; clone size: many; V gene: TRBV25-1; D gene: .; CDR3 protein: CASSEYLGGGYTF; CDR3 DNA: TGTGCCAGCAGTGAATATTTAGGGGGAGGCTACACCTTC
J gene: TRBJ1-6; clone size: .; V gene: TRBV5-1; D gene: .; CDR3 protein: CASSLEGPYNSPLHF; CDR3 DNA: TGCGCCAGCAGCTTGGAAGGCCCCTATAATTCACCCCTCCACTTT
J gene: TRBJ2-5; clone size: .; V gene: TRBV3-1; D gene: .; CDR3 protein: CASSQDDETQYF; CDR3 DNA: TGTGCCAGCAGCCAAGACGATGAGACCCAGTACTTC
J gene: TRBJ1-1; clone size: few; V gene: TRBV20-1; D gene: TRBD1; CDR3 protein: CSAGGQGYTEAFF; CDR3 DNA: TGCAGTGCTGGGGGACAGGGTTACACTGAAGCTTTCTTT
J gene: TRBJ2-5; clone size: many; V gene: TRBV7-2; D gene: TRBD2; CDR3 protein: CASSSRAPGTSGQETQYF; CDR3 DNA: TGTGCCAGCAGCTCCCGAGCCCCCGGGACTAGCGGGCAAGAGACCCAGTACTTC
J gene: TRBJ2-7; clone size: many; V gene: TRBV20-1; D gene: TRBD2; CDR3 protein: CSAIPGLESYEQYF; CDR3 DNA: TGCAGTGCTATCCCGGGACTAGAAAGCTACGAGCAGTACTTC
J gene: TRBJ1-5; clone size: few; V gene: TRBV30; D gene: .; CDR3 protein: CAWSSAGYQPQHF; CDR3 DNA: TGTGCCTGGAGCTCAGCGGGATATCAGCCCCAGCATTTT
J gene: TRBJ2-1; clone size: few; V gene: TRBV9; D gene: TRBD2; CDR3 protein: CASSPLLAGDFRSSYNEQFF; CDR3 DNA: TGTGCCAGCAGCCCCCTTCTAGCGGGAGATTTTCGTAGCTCCTACAATGAGCAGTTCTTC
J gene: TRBJ1-2; clone size: many; V gene: TRBV7-2; D gene: .; CDR3 protein: CASSSQGPVPGF; CDR3 DNA: TGTGCCAGCAGCTCACAAGGACCGGTCCCTGGATTC
J gene: TRBJ2-1; clone size: many; V gene: TRBV7-3; D gene: TRBD2; CDR3 protein: CASSSSGGENEQFF; CDR3 DNA: TGTGCCAGCAGCTCTAGCGGGGGGGAAAATGAGCAGTTCTTC
J gene: TRBJ1-1; clone size: many; V gene: TRBV7-9; D gene: .; CDR3 protein: CASSHGSGRNEAFF; CDR3 DNA: TGTGCCAGCAGTCACGGGTCGGGGAGAAATGAAGCTTTCTTT
J gene: TRBJ2-1; clone size: many; V gene: TRBV7-3; D gene: .; CDR3 protein: CASSYSASSYNEQFF; CDR3 DNA: TGTGCCAGCAGTTATAGCGCCAGCTCCTACAATGAGCAGTTCTTC
J gene: TRBJ2-1; clone size: many; V gene: TRBV4-3; D gene: TRBD2; CDR3 protein: CASSPTPSGDYNEQFF; CDR3 DNA: TGCGCCAGCAGCCCCACCCCTAGCGGAGACTACAATGAGCAGTTCTTC
J gene: TRBJ2-7; clone size: many; V gene: TRBV5-1; D gene: TRBD2; CDR3 protein: CASSPPGQRGDYEQYF; CDR3 DNA: TGCGCCAGCAGCCCCCCAGGGCAGCGGGGGGACTACGAGCAGTACTTC
J gene: TRBJ2-5; clone size: many; V gene: TRBV12-3/TRBV12-4; D gene: .; CDR3 protein: CASSSPGSGSQETQYF; CDR3 DNA: TGTGCCAGCAGTTCCCCAGGCAGTGGCTCACAAGAGACCCAGTACTTC
J gene: TRBJ2-1; clone size: many; V gene: TRBV12-3/TRBV12-4; D gene: TRBD2; CDR3 protein: CASRQAGGGPYNEQFF; CDR3 DNA: TGTGCCAGCAGACAAGCGGGAGGGGGCCCCTACAATGAGCAGTTCTTC
J gene: TRBJ2-7; clone size: few; V gene: TRBV7-9; D gene: .; CDR3 protein: CASSERDLSPYEQYF; CDR3 DNA: TGTGCCAGCAGCGAGAGGGACCTTAGCCCCTACGAGCAGTACTTC
J gene: TRBJ2-6; clone size: many; V gene: TRBV29-1; D gene: .; CDR3 protein: CSVVVPSSGANVLTF; CDR3 DNA: TGCAGCGTTGTGGTTCCGAGCTCTGGGGCCAACGTCCTGACTTTC
J gene: TRBJ2-7; clone size: .; V gene: TRBV28; D gene: .; CDR3 protein: CASSLSASAYEQNF; CDR3 DNA: TGTGCCAGCAGTTTATCGGCCAGTGCCTACGAGCAGAACTTC
J gene: TRBJ2-7; clone size: few; V gene: TRBV5-1; D gene: .; CDR3 protein: CASSPIPRQEVYEQYF; CDR3 DNA: TGCGCCAGCAGCCCCATTCCCAGGCAGGAGGTCTACGAGCAGTACTTC
J gene: TRBJ1-2; clone size: .; V gene: TRBV29-1; D gene: .; CDR3 protein: CSVEDSRGASRGYTF; CDR3 DNA: TGCAGCGTTGAAGATTCGAGGGGGGCGTCAAGGGGCTACACCTTC
J gene: TRBJ2-7; clone size: many; V gene: TRBV2; D gene: .; CDR3 protein: CASSVKLPLEQYF; CDR3 DNA: TGTGCCAGCAGTGTTAAACTACCCCTCGAGCAGTACTTC
J gene: TRBJ2-7; clone size: many; V gene: TRBV4-3; D gene: TRBD2; CDR3 protein: CASSQDRASGSWEQYF; CDR3 DNA: TGCGCCAGCAGCCAAGATCGGGCTAGCGGGAGTTGGGAGCAGTACTTC
J gene: TRBJ2-1; clone size: many; V gene: TRBV7-9; D gene: TRBD2; CDR3 protein: CASSQAGGEQFF; CDR3 DNA: TGTGCCAGCAGCCAAGCGGGAGGTGAGCAGTTCTTC
J gene: TRBJ2-4; clone size: many; V gene: TRBV30; D gene: .; CDR3 protein: CAWSRGKNIQYF; CDR3 DNA: TGTGCCTGGAGTCGGGGAAAAAACATTCAGTACTTC
J gene: TRBJ1-6; clone size: many; V gene: TRBV11-2; D gene: .; CDR3 protein: CASSPGSYNSPLHF; CDR3 DNA: TGTGCCAGCAGCCCGGGATCCTATAATTCACCCCTCCACTTT
J gene: TRBJ2-5; clone size: many; V gene: TRBV28; D gene: TRBD2; CDR3 protein: CASSFWTSLETQYF; CDR3 DNA: TGTGCCAGCAGTTTTTGGACTAGCCTAGAGACCCAGTACTTC
J gene: TRBJ2-7; clone size: .; V gene: TRBV20-1; D gene: TRBD1; CDR3 protein: CSANPRSGTVSYEQYF; CDR3 DNA: TGCAGTGCCAACCCCCGTTCCGGGACAGTTTCCTACGAGCAGTACTTC
J gene: TRBJ2-1; clone size: many; V gene: TRBV7-2; D gene: TRBD2; CDR3 protein: CASSLNRASGRAYEQFF; CDR3 DNA: TGTGCCAGCAGCTTAAACCGGGCTAGCGGGAGGGCCTATGAGCAGTTCTTC
J gene: TRBJ2-3; clone size: .; V gene: TRBV6-1; D gene: .; CDR3 protein: CASSPGLPPDTQYF; CDR3 DNA: TGTGCCAGCAGCCCCGGACTACCCCCAGATACGCAGTATTTT
J gene: TRBJ2-7; clone size: many; V gene: TRBV7-9; D gene: TRBD1; CDR3 protein: CASSHHPGTGTLYEQYF; CDR3 DNA: TGTGCCAGCAGCCATCACCCCGGGACAGGGACACTCTACGAGCAGTACTTC
J gene: TRBJ1-5; clone size: few; V gene: TRBV14; D gene: .; CDR3 protein: CASSLMGENSNQPQHF; CDR3 DNA: TGTGCCAGCAGCCTGATGGGAGAAAATAGCAATCAGCCCCAGCATTTT
J gene: TRBJ2-4; clone size: many; V gene: TRBV15; D gene: TRBD2; CDR3 protein: CATSTVASGKNIQYF; CDR3 DNA: TGTGCCACCAGCACCGTGGCTAGCGGCAAAAACATTCAGTACTTC
J gene: TRBJ2-7; clone size: few; V gene: TRBV4-1; D gene: TRBD1; CDR3 protein: CASSQEWGQDYEQYF; CDR3 DNA: TGCGCCAGCAGCCAAGAGTGGGGACAGGACTACGAGCAGTACTTC
J gene: TRBJ1-1; clone size: many; V gene: TRBV4-2; D gene: .; CDR3 protein: CASSPRTGNTEAFF; CDR3 DNA: TGTGCCAGCAGCCCGCGGACGGGAAACACTGAAGCTTTCTTT